This TCR beta chain was obtained from a study of T cells in localized non-small cell lung cancer. Of note for this clone: The target antigen is unknown.

The study, taken as a whole, reports: In the blood, greater T cell density corresponded to longer overall survival. A single tumor region was sequenced, leaving heterogeneity possible.

CDR1 and CDR2 (germline): SGHTA, FQGTGA. Trimming shortened V by 2 bases and J by 9 bases, and 8 bases separated the two germline ends. The CDR3 loop spans 12 amino acids. Some clones are missing from TCRdb's copy, which holds only in-frame ones; the method was immunoSEQ multiplex PCR. The sample has roughly 25,000 clones, approximately 84% seen once; the top ten hold more than 4.5%. The source material was PBMCs, sampled before any cancer treatment. The chain uses TRBV7-3 and TRBJ2-1; D might be TRBD1 or TRBD2, each matching 5 bases. The receptor's source is a man aged 35-69 years with stage II lung adenocarcinoma. The CDR3 reads CASSLGGIEQFF. CDR3 in DNA: TGTGCCAGCAGCTTAGGGGGTATTGAGCAGTTCTTC.